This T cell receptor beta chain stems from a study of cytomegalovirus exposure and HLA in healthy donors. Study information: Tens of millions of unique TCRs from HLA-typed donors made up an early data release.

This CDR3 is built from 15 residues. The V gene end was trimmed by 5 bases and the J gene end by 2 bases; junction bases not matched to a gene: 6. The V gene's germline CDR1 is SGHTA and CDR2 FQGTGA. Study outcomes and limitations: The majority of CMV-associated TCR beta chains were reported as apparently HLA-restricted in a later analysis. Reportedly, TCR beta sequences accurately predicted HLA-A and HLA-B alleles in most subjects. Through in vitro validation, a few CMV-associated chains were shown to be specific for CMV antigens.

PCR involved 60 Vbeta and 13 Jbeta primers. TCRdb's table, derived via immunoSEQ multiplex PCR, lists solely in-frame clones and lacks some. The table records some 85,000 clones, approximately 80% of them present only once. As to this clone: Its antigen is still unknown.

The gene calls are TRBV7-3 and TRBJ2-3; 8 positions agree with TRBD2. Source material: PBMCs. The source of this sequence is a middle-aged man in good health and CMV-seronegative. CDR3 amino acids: CASSPGGAPTDTQYF. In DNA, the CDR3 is TGTGCCAGCAGCCCCGGGGGGGCCCCCACAGATACGCAGTATTTT.